This TCR beta chain was documented in a study of shared clonotypes between healthy human individuals. With regard to this clone: What it binds is unknown. A much larger clone differs from this one at a single base, so this may be a read error.

Overall study results and limits: Clonotype sharing across donors was expected to vary with sequencing depth.

Samples underwent the assay at deep level. Genomic DNA (from each subset) was split evenly across several immunoSEQ plates. This table comes from immunoSEQ multiplex PCR, and its TCRdb copy is limited to in-frame clones, with some not included. Of fewer than 600,000 clones in the sample, around 77% were seen once. The source is a woman between 35 and 50 years old in good health. Some clones in this sample may be carry-over from other donors' samples. The sample comprised PBMCs.

In DNA form, the CDR3 reads TGTGTCTTTACCGGGACAGGGAGTCCGGGCTATGGATACACCTTC. This codes for CVFTGTGSPGYGYTF. The chain carries TRBV30 and TRBJ1-2; 9 nucleotides match TRBD1. In germline, CDR1 is GTSNPN, CDR2 SVGIG (reference sequence). The CDR3 runs 15 residues.